This T cell receptor (beta chain) was recorded in a study of blood T cell repertoires in COVID-19. Study overall: Donors in the United States, Italy and Spain gave samples during acute or convalescent COVID-19.

V was trimmed by 6 bases and J by 2 bases, leaving 13 bases between them. This CDR3 has 14 amino acids. Germline V gives CDR1 SNHLY, CDR2 FYNNEI. This table comes from immunoSEQ multiplex PCR, and its TCRdb copy is limited to in-frame clones, with some not included. The sample carries 100,000 or so clones, roughly 77% recorded once. This clone appeared a single time. The sample consisted of peripheral blood. The source is a human donor in a cohort sampled during active COVID-19. The V call is TRBV2, the J call TRBJ1-2; weak D call: TRBD1 (6 bases). CDR3 coding DNA: TGTGCCAGCAGACGGGACAATCAGAACTATGGCTACACCTTC. This sequence encodes CASRRDNQNYGYTF.